This T cell receptor beta chain emerged from a study of shared clonotypes between healthy human individuals. Using immunoSEQ multiplex PCR, the repertoire was profiled, and TCRdb retains in-frame clones only, with some absent. The sample lists approximately 470,000 clones; over 70% were seen once. This clone was seen more than once but under ten times. Trimming removed 7 bases from V and 3 bases from J; junction bases left unmatched: 11. Germline V gene data show CDR1 as GTSNPN and CDR2 as SVGIG (reference sequence). The CDR3 consists of 15 residues. This TCR was sampled from a middle-aged woman in good health. Some clones in this sample may be carry-over from other donors' samples. The rearrangement joins TRBV30 to TRBJ2-7; 11 bases line up with TRBD1. Sequenced: PBMCs. CDR3 sequence: CAFTSGTGGFYEQYF. Written as DNA, the CDR3 is TGTGCCTTCACCTCCGGGACAGGGGGTTTCTACGAGCAGTACTTC.